One and the same sample provided the 6 T cell receptor beta chains below, sequenced in a study of T cell responses to AZD1222 COVID-19 vaccine. Some clones are missing from TCRdb's copy, which holds only in-frame ones; the method was immunoSEQ multiplex PCR. The sample contains 130,000 to 150,000 clones, around 88% of which appear only once. Sequencing was performed on peripheral blood, taken on day 0 of AZD1222 vaccination. Source of these receptors: an adult in good health.

The chain has TRBV4-1 and TRBJ2-7, with 14 nucleotides matching TRBD2. Germline CDR1 MGHRA, CDR2 YSYEKL. The CDR3 has 18 amino acids. The V gene end was trimmed by 3 bases and the J gene end by 6 bases; junction bases not matched to a gene: 13. CDR3 bases: TGCGCCAGCAGCCATTCAATCGGGACTAGCGGGGGCGGGCTCGAGCAGTACTTC. Amino acids: CASSHSIGTSGGGLEQYF.

The chain combines TRBV6-4 with TRBJ2-1; the match to TRBD2 covers 8 bases. Germline V gene data show CDR1 as MRHNA and CDR2 as SNTAGT. The length of the CDR3 is 15 residues. The V and J ends lost 6 bases and 5 bases, in that order; junction bases with no gene match: 9. DNA of the CDR3: TGTGCCAGCAGGCTCCGGGAGGGGAGGCACAATGAGCAGTTCTTC. The encoded protein is CASRLREGRHNEQFF.

The genes are TRBV9 and TRBJ1-2; D gene uncertain. V lost 3 bases, J lost 5 bases, and 17 bases lay in between. Per the germline V gene, CDR1 is SGDLS and CDR2 is YYNGEE. The CDR3 totals 15 residues. CDR3 DNA sequence: TGTGCCAGCAGCGACGGCGCGGGCTTGAAGTATGGCTACACCTTC. This gives the protein CASSDGAGLKYGYTF.

This chain connects TRBV2 to TRBJ2-5; 7 bases agree with TRBD1. The CDR3 has 15 amino acids. Germline assignment: CDR1 SNHLY and CDR2 FYNNEI. The ends lost 4 bases at V and 3 bases at J; junction bases unmatched: 8. The CDR3 DNA is TGTGCCAGCAGTGCAGGCACAGGGGTAAAAGAGACCCAGTACTTC. Its translation is CASSAGTGVKETQYF.

This clone was detected a few times. This chain's CDR3 is CASSLGGAYNSPLHF. The CDR3 DNA sequence: TGTGCCAGCAGCTTGGGGGGGGCGTATAATTCACCCCTCCACTTT. This chain links TRBV5-4 with TRBJ1-6, with D possibly being TRBD1 (6 bases). This CDR3 has 15 residues. Germline loops: CDR1 SGHNT, CDR2 YYREEE (reference sequence). V was clipped by 0 bases and J by 4 bases, with 8 bases between them.

The V call is TRBV6-5, the J call TRBJ2-3; D gene unclear. CDR3 length: 12 residues. Trimming took 6 bases from V and 3 from J, leaving 7 bases between them. The V gene's germline CDR1 is MNHEY and CDR2 SVGAGI. CDR3 DNA: TGTGCCAGCAGAGCTGAAACAGATACGCAGTATTTT. Translating gives CASRAETDTQYF.